The source of this T cell receptor beta chain is a study of a mutant IDH1 vaccine in newly diagnosed glioma. This table comes from immunoSEQ multiplex PCR, and its TCRdb copy is limited to in-frame clones, with some not included. The table records some 30,000 clones, roughly 90% of them present only once. Regarding time point: week 23, last vaccination. Doses comprised 300 ug of mutant IDH1 20-mer peptide each, plus topical imiquimod. Deletions cut 5 bases from V and 0 bases from J, with 4 bases between. Germline CDR1 LNHDA, CDR2 SQIVND (reference sequence). The length of the CDR3 is 12 residues. As to this clone: No antigen is known for it.

The sample was PBMCs, taken from a glioma patient whose treatment included an IDH1 peptide vaccine. V is TRBV19 and J is TRBJ2-5; D gene unclear. The TCR was taken from a man aged 40-49 years with glioma. The DNA of the CDR3 is TGTGCCAGTAGTTTGGACCAAGAGACCCAGTACTTC. Amino acids: CASSLDQETQYF.